This T cell receptor beta chain was sequenced in a study of cytotoxic CD8 clonotypes in ibrutinib-treated CLL. Study-wide results and limits: Clonality rose at ibrutinib response and fell back toward baseline at progression. Lymph node repertoires were not studied, and sampling times were unmatched.

Germline V gives CDR1 MNHEY, CDR2 SVGAGI. V was clipped by 7 bases and J by 0 bases; unmatched bases: 4. This CDR3 comprises 14 residues. Regarding this clone: The antigen remains undetermined.

Data came from immunoSEQ multiplex PCR; TCRdb stores just in-frame clones and leaves some out. This repertoire shows over 150,000 clones, about 72% found once; its top ten account for 10% to 15%. The source material was PBMCs, sampled after 24 months of ibrutinib treatment. The sequence derives from a human donor with chronic lymphocytic leukemia. The chain is built from TRBV6-5 and TRBJ1-1; TRBD1 matches 8 bases. CDR3 sequence: CASKRTGLNTEAFF. The DNA for the CDR3 is TGTGCCAGCAAAAGGACAGGGTTGAACACTGAAGCTTTCTTT.